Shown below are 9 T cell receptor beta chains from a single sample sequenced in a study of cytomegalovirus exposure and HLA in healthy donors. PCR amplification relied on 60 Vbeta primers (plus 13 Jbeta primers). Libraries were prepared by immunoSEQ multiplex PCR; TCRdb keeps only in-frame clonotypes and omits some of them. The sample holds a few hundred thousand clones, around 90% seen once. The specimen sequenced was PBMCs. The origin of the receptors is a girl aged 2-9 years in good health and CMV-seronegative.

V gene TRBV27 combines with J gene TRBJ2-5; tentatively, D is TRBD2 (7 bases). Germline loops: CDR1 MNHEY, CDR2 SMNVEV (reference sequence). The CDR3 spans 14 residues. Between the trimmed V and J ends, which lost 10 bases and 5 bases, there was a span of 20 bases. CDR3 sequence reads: CANNTSVGGETQYF. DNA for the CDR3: TGTGCCAACAATACTAGCGTAGGGGGGGAGACCCAGTACTTC.

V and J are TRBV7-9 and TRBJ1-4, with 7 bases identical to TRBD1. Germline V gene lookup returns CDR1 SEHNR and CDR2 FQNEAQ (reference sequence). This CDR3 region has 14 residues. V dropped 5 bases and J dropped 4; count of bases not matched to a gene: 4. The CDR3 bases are TGTGCCAGCAGCGGGGGACAGTATAATGAAAAACTGTTTTTT. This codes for CASSGGQYNEKLFF. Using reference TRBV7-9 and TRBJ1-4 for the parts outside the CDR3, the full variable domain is DTGVSQNPRHKITKRGQNVTFRCDPISEHNRLYWYRQTLGQGPEFLTYFQNEAQLEKSRLLSDRFSAERPKGSFSTLEIQRTEQGDSAMYLCASSGGQYNEKLFFGSGTQLSVL.

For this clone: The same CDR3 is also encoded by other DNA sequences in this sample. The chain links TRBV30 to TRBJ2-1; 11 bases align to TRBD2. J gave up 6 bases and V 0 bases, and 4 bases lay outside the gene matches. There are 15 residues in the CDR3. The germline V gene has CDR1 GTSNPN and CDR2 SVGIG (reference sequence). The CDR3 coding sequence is TGTGCCTGGAGTGTTGGACTAGCGGGTGGCAATGAGCAGTTCTTC. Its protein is CAWSVGLAGGNEQFF.

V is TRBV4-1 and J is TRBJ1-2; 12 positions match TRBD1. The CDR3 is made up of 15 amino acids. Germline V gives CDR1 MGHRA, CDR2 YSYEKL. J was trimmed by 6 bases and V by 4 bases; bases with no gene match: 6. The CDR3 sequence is CASSPSGQGADGYTF. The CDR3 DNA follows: TGCGCCAGCAGCCCATCGGGACAGGGGGCGGATGGCTACACCTTC.

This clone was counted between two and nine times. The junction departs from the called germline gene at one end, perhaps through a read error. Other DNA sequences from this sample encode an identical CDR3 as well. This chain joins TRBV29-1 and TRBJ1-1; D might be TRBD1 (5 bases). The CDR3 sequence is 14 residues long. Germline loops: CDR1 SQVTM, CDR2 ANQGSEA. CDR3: CSVRGRWKDTEAFF. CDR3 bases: TGCAGCGTCAGAGGAAGGTGGAAGGACACTGAGGCTTTCTTT.

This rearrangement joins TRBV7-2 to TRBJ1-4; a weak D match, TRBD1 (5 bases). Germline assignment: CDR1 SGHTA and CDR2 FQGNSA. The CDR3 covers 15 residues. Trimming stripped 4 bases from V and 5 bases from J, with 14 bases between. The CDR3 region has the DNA TGTGCCAGCAGCTCCCGGGAGGGGCTAAATGAAAAACTGTTTTTT. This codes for CASSSREGLNEKLFF.

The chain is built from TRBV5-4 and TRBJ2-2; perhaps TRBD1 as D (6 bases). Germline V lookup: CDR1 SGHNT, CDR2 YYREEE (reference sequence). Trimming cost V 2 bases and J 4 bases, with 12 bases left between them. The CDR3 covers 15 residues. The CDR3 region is CASSFDAGVTGELFF. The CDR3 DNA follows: TGTGCCAGCAGCTTCGATGCAGGGGTCACCGGGGAGCTGTTTTTT.

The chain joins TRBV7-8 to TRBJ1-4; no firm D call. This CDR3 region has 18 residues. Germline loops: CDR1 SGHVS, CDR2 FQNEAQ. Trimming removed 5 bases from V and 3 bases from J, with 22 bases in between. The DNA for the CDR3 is TGTGCCAGCAGCCCCAGGCCGGGAGGAGGGCTCGCTAATGAAAAACTGTTTTTT. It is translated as CASSPRPGGGLANEKLFF.

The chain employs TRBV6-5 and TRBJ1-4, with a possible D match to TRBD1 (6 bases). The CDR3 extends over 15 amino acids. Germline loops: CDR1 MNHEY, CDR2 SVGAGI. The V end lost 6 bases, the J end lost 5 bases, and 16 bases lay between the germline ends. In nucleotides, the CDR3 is TGTGCCAGCAGCATGTACAGGGATCAAAATGAAAAACTGTTTTTT. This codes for CASSMYRDQNEKLFF.